These 8 T cell receptor beta chains originate from one sample sequenced in a study of OX40 agonist ivuxolimab in advanced cancers. Clones were sequenced by immunoSEQ multiplex PCR, and TCRdb holds only the in-frame ones, with some missing. The data show more than 70,000 clones, more than 80% seen once. The sequenced sample was CD4+ or CD8+ T cells sorted from blood, obtained in a trial of the OX40 agonist ivuxolimab. The receptors were sampled from an adult with an advanced solid tumor such as melanoma, head and neck, liver or kidney cancer.

This chain uses TRBV5-1 with TRBJ1-6, with a weak D call TRBD1 (5 bases). Germline CDR1 reads SGHRS; CDR2 reads YFSETQ. CDR3 size: 16 residues. Trimming cost V 4 bases and J 3 bases, with 14 bases left between them. The CDR3 sequence is CASSLPQGDYNSPLHF. Here the CDR3 DNA reads TGCGCCAGCAGCCTACCTCAGGGAGACTATAATTCACCCCTCCACTTT.

This chain uses TRBV2 with TRBJ2-2; possibly TRBD2 for D (7 bases). This CDR3 contains 15 residues. V lost 3 bases to trimming and J lost 5 bases, with 13 bases between them. Germline loops: CDR1 SNHLY, CDR2 FYNNEI. Written as DNA, the CDR3 is TGTGCCAGCAGTGACGGGGGGCTCGGGACCGGGGAGCTGTTTTTT. Amino acids: CASSDGGLGTGELFF.

The chain carries TRBV10-3 and TRBJ2-6; 7 bases are shared with TRBD2. CDR1 ENHRY and CDR2 SYGVKD come from the germline V gene. This CDR3 is 17 amino acids long. V shed 4 bases and J 1 base; nucleotides not matched to a gene: 7. Here the CDR3 reads CAISGAQGGSGANVLTF. The CDR3 region has the DNA TGTGCCATCAGTGGGGCCCAGGGAGGGTCTGGGGCCAACGTCCTGACTTTC.

This sequence joins TRBV27 and TRBJ1-2, with D tentatively TRBD1 (6 bases). Germline V gene sequence: CDR1 MNHEY, CDR2 SMNVEV (reference sequence). This CDR3 has 14 residues. V lost 4 bases to trimming and J lost 4 bases, with 13 bases between them. The CDR3 bases are TGTGCCAGCAGTTACAGGGCGGTTGGCTATGGCTACACCTTC. Translating gives CASSYRAVGYGYTF.

The gene calls are TRBV2 and TRBJ1-5, with 7 bases that match TRBD1. J gave up 6 bases and V 5 bases, and 10 bases lay outside the gene matches. The CDR3 totals 15 residues. Germline loops: CDR1 SNHLY, CDR2 FYNNEI. In DNA form, the CDR3 reads TGTGCCAGCAGTCCCACAGGGGACGGGGGTCAGCCCCAGCATTTT. Translating gives CASSPTGDGGQPQHF.

The J gene is TRBJ2-1, the V gene TRBV5-1; TRBD1 might be the D (5 bases). V was shortened by 0 bases and J by 0 bases, with 10 bases between the two germline ends. The CDR3 extends over 16 amino acids. Germline CDR1 reads SGHRS; CDR2 reads YFSETQ. The DNA for the CDR3 is TGCGCCAGCAGCTTGGGTAGGGGATCCTCCTACAATGAGCAGTTCTTC. Translating it yields CASSLGRGSSYNEQFF.

The rearrangement links TRBV6-6 to TRBJ1-2; 8 bases are shared with TRBD1. Germline assignment: CDR1 MNHNY and CDR2 SVGAGI (reference sequence). CDR3 length equals 14 residues. The V gene end was trimmed by 4 bases and the J gene end by 8 bases; junction bases not matched to a gene: 9. In DNA, the CDR3 is TGTGCCAGCAGTTCCACTAGGTCAGGGGGCGGCTACACCTTC. Encoded protein: CASSSTRSGGGYTF.

This clone was detected a few times. The chain has TRBV10-3 and TRBJ2-7, with a possible D match to TRBD2 (6 bases). From germline, CDR1 is ENHRY and CDR2 SYGVKD. The V and J ends lost 8 bases and 0 bases respectively, with 11 bases between them. This CDR3 is built from 13 residues. The CDR3 region is CAIWEVTSYEQYF. The CDR3 DNA reads TGTGCCATCTGGGAGGTAACCTCCTACGAGCAGTACTTC.